This T cell receptor (beta chain) came from a study of blood T cell repertoires in COVID-19. Study-level background: The origin of the acute and convalescent COVID-19 samples was the United States, Italy and Spain. The analysed material was cDNA or gDNA that came from T cells, B-cell-depleted T cells, or PBMCs.

The V end was cut by 6 bases, the J end by 2 bases, with 14 bases between. There are 15 residues in the CDR3. Germline V gene lookup returns CDR1 MNHGY and CDR2 SVAAGI. As handled by the study authors: Amplification of reference gene primers was used by the study to estimate nucleated cell counts. The repertoire was sequenced with immunoSEQ multiplex PCR; TCRdb's copy has only in-frame clones and lacks some. D and trimming were read from the DNA, whereas the V and J calls and clone size are those reported in that table. The table shows just over 150,000 clones, with 80% to 95% occurring only once. This sequence joins TRBV6-9 and TRBJ1-3; no firm D call. This TCR derives from a woman between 45 and 65 years old with acute or convalescent COVID-19. The sample taken for sequencing was peripheral blood. CDR3 loop: CASRHQKETGNTIYF. DNA of the CDR3: TGTGCCAGCAGACATCAAAAGGAGACTGGAAACACCATATATTTT.